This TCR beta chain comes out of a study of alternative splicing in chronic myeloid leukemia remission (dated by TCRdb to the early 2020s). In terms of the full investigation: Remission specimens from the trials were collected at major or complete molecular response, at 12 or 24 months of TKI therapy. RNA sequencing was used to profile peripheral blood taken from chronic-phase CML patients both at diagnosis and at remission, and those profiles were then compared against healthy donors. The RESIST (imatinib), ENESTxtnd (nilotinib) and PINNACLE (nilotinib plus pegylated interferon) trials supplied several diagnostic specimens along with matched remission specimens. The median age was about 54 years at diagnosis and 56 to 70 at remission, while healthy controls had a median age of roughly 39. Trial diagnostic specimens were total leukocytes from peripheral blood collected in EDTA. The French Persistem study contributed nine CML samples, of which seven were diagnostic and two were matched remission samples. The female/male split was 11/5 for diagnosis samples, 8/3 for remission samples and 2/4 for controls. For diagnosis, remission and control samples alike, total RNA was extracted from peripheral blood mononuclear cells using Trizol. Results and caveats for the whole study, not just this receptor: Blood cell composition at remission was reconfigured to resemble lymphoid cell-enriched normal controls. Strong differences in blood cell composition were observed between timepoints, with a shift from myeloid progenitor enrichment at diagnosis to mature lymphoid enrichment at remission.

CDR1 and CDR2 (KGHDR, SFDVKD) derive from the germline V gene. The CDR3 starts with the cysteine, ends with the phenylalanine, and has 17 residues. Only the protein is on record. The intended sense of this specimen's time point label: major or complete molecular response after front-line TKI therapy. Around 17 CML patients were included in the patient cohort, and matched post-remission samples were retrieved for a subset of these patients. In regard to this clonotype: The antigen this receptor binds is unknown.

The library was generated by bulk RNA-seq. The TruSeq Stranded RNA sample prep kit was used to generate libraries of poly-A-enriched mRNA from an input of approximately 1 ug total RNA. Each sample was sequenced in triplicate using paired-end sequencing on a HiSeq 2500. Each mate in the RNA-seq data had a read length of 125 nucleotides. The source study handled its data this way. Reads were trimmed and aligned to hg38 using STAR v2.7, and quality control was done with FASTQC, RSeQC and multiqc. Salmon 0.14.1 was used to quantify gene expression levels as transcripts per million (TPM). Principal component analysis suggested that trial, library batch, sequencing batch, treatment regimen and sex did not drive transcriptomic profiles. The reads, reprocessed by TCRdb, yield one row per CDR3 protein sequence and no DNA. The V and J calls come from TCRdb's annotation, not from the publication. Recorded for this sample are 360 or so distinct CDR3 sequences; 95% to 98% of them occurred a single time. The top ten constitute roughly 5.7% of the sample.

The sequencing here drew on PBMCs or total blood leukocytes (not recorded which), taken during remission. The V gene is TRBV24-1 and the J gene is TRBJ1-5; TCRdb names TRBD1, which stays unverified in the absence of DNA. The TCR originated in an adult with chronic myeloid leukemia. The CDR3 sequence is CATSDSGTGGYNQPQHF.